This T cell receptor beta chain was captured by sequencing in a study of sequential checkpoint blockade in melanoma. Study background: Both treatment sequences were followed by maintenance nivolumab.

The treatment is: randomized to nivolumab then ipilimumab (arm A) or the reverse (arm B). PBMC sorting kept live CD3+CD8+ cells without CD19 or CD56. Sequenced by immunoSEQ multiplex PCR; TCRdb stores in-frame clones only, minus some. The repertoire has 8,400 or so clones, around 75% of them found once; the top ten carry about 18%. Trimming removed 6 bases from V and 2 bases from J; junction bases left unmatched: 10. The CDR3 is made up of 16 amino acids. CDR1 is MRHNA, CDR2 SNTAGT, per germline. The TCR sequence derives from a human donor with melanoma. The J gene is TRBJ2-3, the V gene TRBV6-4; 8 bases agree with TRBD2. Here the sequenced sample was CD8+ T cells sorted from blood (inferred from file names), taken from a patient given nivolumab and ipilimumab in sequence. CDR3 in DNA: TGTGCCAGCAGCTCCACGAATAGCGGGAACACAGATACGCAGTATTTT. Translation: CASSSTNSGNTDTQYF.